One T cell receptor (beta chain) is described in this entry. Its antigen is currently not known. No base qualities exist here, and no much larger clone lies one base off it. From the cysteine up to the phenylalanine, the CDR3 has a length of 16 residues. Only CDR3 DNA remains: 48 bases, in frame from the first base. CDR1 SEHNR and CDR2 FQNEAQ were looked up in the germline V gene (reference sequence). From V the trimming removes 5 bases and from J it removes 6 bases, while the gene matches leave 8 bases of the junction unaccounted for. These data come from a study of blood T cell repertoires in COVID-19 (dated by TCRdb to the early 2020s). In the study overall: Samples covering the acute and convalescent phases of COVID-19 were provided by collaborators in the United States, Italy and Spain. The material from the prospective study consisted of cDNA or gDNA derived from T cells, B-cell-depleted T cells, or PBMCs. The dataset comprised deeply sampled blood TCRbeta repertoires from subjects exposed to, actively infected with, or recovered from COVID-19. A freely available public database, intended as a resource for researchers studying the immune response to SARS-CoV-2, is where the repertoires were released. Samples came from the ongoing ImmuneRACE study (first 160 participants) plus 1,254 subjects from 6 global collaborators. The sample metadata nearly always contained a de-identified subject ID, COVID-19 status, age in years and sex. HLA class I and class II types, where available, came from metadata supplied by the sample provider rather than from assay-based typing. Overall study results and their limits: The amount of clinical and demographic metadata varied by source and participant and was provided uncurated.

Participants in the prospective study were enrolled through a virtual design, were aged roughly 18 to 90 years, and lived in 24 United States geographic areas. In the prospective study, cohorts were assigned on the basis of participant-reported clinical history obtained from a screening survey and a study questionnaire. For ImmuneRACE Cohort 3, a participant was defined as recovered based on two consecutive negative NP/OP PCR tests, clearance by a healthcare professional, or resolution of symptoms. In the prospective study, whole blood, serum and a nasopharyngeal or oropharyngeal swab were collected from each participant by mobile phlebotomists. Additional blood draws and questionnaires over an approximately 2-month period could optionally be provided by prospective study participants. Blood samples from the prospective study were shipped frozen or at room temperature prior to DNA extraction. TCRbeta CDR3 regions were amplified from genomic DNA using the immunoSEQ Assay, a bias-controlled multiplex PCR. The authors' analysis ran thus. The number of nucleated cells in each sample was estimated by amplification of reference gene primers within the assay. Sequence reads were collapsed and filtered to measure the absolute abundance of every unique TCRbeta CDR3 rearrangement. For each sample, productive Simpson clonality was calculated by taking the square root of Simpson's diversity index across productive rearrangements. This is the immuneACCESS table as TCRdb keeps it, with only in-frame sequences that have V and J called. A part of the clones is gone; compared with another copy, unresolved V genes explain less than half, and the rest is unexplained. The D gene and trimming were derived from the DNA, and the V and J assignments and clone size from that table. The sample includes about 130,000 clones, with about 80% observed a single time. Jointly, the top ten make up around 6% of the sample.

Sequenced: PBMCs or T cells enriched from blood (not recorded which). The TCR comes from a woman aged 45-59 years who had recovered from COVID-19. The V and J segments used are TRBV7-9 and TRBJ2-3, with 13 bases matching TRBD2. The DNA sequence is TGTGCCAGCAGCCCACTAGCGGGGGGGCGTGGTGATACGCAGTATTTT. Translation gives CASSPLAGGRGDTQYF.